These T cell receptor beta chains were read from a single sample in a study of T cell repertoires in cytomegalovirus infection. MiXCR was run by TCRdb on the reads, yielding one entry per CDR3 protein. Counted here are 200,000 to 300,000 distinct CDR3 sequences, approximately 15% occurring once; the ten biggest clones make up around 8.7%. The specimen was PBMCs. These receptor sequences come from a human donor in good health (CMV status not recorded). Some clones in this sample may be carry-over from other donors' samples. CDR3s include the opening cysteine and the closing phenylalanine or tryptophan. D genes are given only for firm matches. Rows give clone size only sometimes, using once, few, many, or a class for an expanded clone.

clone size: NA; J gene: TRBJ1-1; D gene: TRBD1; V gene: TRBV15; CDR3 protein: CVTSGRGQSNTEAFF; CDR3 DNA: TGTGTCACCAGCGGAAGGGGACAGTCGAACACTGAAGCTTTCTTT
clone size: many; J gene: TRBJ1-1; D gene: TRBD1; V gene: TRBV11-3; CDR3 protein: CASSLGGRGRTEAFF; CDR3 DNA: TGTGCCAGCAGCTTAGGTGGCAGGGGGAGGACTGAAGCTTTCTTT
clone size: NA; J gene: TRBJ2-1; D gene: TRBD1; V gene: TRBV6-2/TRBV6-3; CDR3 protein: CASGKGQGSHNEQFF; CDR3 DNA: TGTGCCAGCGGAAAGGGACAGGGAAGTCACAATGAGCAGTTCTTC
clone size: NA; J gene: TRBJ1-6; D gene: TRBD1; V gene: TRBV27; CDR3 protein: CASGQAFGSPLHF; CDR3 DNA: TGTGCCAGCGGACAGGCGTTCGGTTCACCCCTCCACTTT
clone size: NA; J gene: TRBJ2-1; D gene: NA; V gene: TRBV11-2; CDR3 protein: CASSLSALARDNEQFF; CDR3 DNA: TGTGCCAGCAGCCTTTCAGCCCTAGCGAGGGACAATGAGCAGTTCTTC
clone size: few; J gene: TRBJ2-1; D gene: NA; V gene: TRBV7-2; CDR3 protein: CASSLKGVSYNEQFF; CDR3 DNA: TGTGCCAGCAGCTTAAAGGGGGTCTCCTACAATGAGCAGTTCTTC
clone size: few; J gene: TRBJ1-6; D gene: NA; V gene: TRBV18; CDR3 protein: CASSPLGTTSSYNSPLHF; CDR3 DNA: TGTGCCAGCTCACCGTTGGGGACAACGAGCTCCTATAATTCACCCCTCCACTTT
clone size: NA; J gene: TRBJ2-7; D gene: TRBD2; V gene: TRBV20-1; CDR3 protein: CSAPSYLTSGRYEQYF; CDR3 DNA: TGCAGTGCTCCCTCTTACCTGACTAGCGGGCGCTACGAGCAGTACTTC
clone size: many; J gene: TRBJ2-4; D gene: NA; V gene: TRBV11-2; CDR3 protein: CASSLDPGSSRLFQYF; CDR3 DNA: TGTGCCAGCAGCTTAGATCCTGGTTCCAGTCGTTTGTTTCAGTACTTC
clone size: many; J gene: TRBJ1-5; D gene: TRBD1; V gene: TRBV12-3/TRBV12-4; CDR3 protein: CASTRQGRNQPQHF; CDR3 DNA: TGTGCCAGCACCCGACAGGGCCGCAATCAGCCCCAGCATTTT
clone size: many; J gene: TRBJ1-6; D gene: NA; V gene: TRBV10-3; CDR3 protein: CAISGGVLSPLHF; CDR3 DNA: TGTGCCATCAGTGGAGGCGTTTTATCACCCCTCCACTTT
clone size: few; J gene: TRBJ1-1; D gene: NA; V gene: TRBV29-1; CDR3 protein: CSVEGRNTEAFF; CDR3 DNA: TGCAGCGTTGAAGGGAGGAACACTGAAGCTTTCTTT
clone size: NA; J gene: TRBJ1-1; D gene: NA; V gene: TRBV4-3; CDR3 protein: CASSQVAGGNTEAFF; CDR3 DNA: TGCGCCAGCAGCCAAGTTGCAGGAGGAAACACTGAAGCTTTCTTT
clone size: once; J gene: TRBJ1-1; D gene: TRBD1; V gene: TRBV2; CDR3 protein: CARRQGNTEAFF; CDR3 DNA: TGTGCCAGGCGACAGGGGAACACTGAAGCTTTCTTT
clone size: few; J gene: TRBJ2-7; D gene: NA; V gene: TRBV25-1; CDR3 protein: CASSEVGLSIHF; CDR3 DNA: TGTGCCAGCAGTGAGGTCGGGCTGAGCATACACTTC
clone size: NA; J gene: TRBJ1-1; D gene: TRBD1; V gene: TRBV29-1; CDR3 protein: CSVGQGGMNTEAFF; CDR3 DNA: TGCAGCGTTGGACAGGGGGGAATGAACACTGAAGCTTTCTTT
clone size: few; J gene: TRBJ1-2; D gene: NA; V gene: TRBV12-3/TRBV12-4; CDR3 protein: CASSLPGTDYGYTF; CDR3 DNA: TGTGCCAGCAGTTTACCGGGGACGGACTATGGCTACACCTTC
clone size: many; J gene: TRBJ1-2; D gene: TRBD1; V gene: TRBV7-2; CDR3 protein: CASSLGDSGYGYTF; CDR3 DNA: TGTGCCAGCAGCTTAGGGGACAGCGGCTATGGCTACACCTTC
clone size: few; J gene: TRBJ1-3; D gene: NA; V gene: TRBV29-1; CDR3 protein: CSVEDGQAGNTIYF; CDR3 DNA: TGCAGCGTTGAAGATGGGCAGGCTGGAAACACCATATATTTT
clone size: many; J gene: TRBJ2-3; D gene: NA; V gene: TRBV10-1; CDR3 protein: CASSESRADTQYF; CDR3 DNA: TGCGCCAGCAGTGAGTCGCGGGCAGATACGCAGTATTTT
clone size: NA; J gene: TRBJ2-7; D gene: TRBD2; V gene: TRBV27; CDR3 protein: CASSSGLAGLYF; CDR3 DNA: TGTGCCAGCAGTTCGGGACTAGCGGGACTGTACTTC
clone size: many; J gene: TRBJ2-1; D gene: NA; V gene: TRBV7-2; CDR3 protein: CASSSRPGDNEQFF; CDR3 DNA: TGTGCCAGCAGCTCACGCCCGGGGGACAATGAGCAGTTCTTC
clone size: NA; J gene: TRBJ1-1; D gene: NA; V gene: TRBV7-6; CDR3 protein: CASSLVVAGNTEAFF; CDR3 DNA: TGTGCCAGCAGCTTAGTTGTGGCTGGGAACACTGAAGCTTTCTTT
clone size: many; J gene: TRBJ2-7; D gene: TRBD2; V gene: TRBV7-2; CDR3 protein: CASSSVKGLAGVAYEQYF; CDR3 DNA: TGTGCCAGCAGCTCCGTCAAAGGACTAGCGGGGGTTGCCTACGAGCAGTACTTC